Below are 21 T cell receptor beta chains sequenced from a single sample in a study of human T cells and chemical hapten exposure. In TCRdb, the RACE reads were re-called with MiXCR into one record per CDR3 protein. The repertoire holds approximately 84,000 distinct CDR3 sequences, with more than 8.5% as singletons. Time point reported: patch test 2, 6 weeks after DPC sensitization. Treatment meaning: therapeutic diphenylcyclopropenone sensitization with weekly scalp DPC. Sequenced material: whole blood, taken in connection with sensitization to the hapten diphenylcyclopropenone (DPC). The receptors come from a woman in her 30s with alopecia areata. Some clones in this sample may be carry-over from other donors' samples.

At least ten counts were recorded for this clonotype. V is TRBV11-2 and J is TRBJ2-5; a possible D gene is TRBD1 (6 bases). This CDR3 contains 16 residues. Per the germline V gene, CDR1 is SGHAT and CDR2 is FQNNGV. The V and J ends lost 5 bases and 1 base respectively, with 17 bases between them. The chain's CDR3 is CASSPQGFAGQETQYF. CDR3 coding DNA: TGTGCCAGCAGCCCGCAGGGGTTTGCGGGCCAAGAGACCCAGTACTTC.

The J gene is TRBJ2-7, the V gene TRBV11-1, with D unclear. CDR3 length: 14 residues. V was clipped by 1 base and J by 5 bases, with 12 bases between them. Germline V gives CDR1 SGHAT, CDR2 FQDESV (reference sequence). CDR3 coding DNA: TGTGCCAGCAGCTTAGGAGACGACGGAGACGAGCAGTACTTC. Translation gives CASSLGDDGDEQYF.

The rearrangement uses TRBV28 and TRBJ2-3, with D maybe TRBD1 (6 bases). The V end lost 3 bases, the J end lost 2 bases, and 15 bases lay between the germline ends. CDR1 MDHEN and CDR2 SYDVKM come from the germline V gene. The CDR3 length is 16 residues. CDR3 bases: TGTGCCAGCAGTTTCCCGACAGGAAAAGACACAGATACGCAGTATTTT. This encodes CASSFPTGKDTDTQYF. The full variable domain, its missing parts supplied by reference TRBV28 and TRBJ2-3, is DVKVTQSSRYLVKRTGEKVFLECVQDMDHENMFWYRQDPGLGLRLIYFSYDVKMKEKGDIPEGYSVSREKKERFSLILESASTNQTSMYLCASSFPTGKDTDTQYFGPGTRLTVL.

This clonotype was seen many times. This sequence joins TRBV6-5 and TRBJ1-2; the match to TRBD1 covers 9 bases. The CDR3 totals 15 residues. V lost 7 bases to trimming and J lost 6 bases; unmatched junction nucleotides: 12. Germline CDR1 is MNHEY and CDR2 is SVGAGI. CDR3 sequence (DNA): TGTGCCAGCACCCACTGGACAGGGGAGGTCGATGGCTACACCTTC. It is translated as CASTHWTGEVDGYTF.

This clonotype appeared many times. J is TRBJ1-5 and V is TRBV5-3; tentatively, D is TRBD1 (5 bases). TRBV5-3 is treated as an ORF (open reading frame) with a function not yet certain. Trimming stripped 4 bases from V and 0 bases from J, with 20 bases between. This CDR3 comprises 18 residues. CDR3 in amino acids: CARSPIPDRKHSNQPQHF. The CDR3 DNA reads TGTGCCAGAAGCCCGATCCCCGACAGAAAGCATAGCAATCAGCCCCAGCATTTT.

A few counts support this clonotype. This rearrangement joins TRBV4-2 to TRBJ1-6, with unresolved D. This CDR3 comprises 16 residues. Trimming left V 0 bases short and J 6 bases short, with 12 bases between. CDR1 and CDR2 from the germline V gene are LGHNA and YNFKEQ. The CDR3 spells CASSQDGGRSNSPLHF. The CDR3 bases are TGTGCCAGCAGCCAAGATGGAGGGAGGAGTAATTCACCCCTCCACTTT.

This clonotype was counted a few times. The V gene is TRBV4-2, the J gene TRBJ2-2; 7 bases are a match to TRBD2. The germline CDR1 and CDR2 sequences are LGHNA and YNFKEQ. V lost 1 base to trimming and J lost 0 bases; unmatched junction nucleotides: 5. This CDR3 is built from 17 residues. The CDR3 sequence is CASSQGVTSPNTGELFF. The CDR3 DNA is TGTGCCAGCAGCCAAGGGGTGACTAGCCCGAACACCGGGGAGCTGTTTTTT.

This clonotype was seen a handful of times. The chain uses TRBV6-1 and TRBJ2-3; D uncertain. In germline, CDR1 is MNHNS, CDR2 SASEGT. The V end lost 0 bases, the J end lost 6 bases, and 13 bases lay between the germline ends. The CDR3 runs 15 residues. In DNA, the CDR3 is TGTGCCAGCAGTGAAGCCCCGCTTGAAACGGATACGCAGTATTTT. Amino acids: CASSEAPLETDTQYF.

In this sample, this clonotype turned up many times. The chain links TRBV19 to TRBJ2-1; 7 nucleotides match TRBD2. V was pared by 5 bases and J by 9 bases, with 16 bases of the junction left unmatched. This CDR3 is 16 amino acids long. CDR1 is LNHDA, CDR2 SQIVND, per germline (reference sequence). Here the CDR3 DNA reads TGTGCCAGTAGTCCCACCCGGCGGGAGAACCTCGGTGAGCAGTTCTTC. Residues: CASSPTRRENLGEQFF.

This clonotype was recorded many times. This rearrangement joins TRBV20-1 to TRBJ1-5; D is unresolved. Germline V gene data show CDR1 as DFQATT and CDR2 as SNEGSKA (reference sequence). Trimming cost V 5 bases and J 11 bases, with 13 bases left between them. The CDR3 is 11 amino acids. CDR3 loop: CSAFHTGSQHF. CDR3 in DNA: TGCAGTGCTTTTCATACGGGGTCCCAGCATTTT.

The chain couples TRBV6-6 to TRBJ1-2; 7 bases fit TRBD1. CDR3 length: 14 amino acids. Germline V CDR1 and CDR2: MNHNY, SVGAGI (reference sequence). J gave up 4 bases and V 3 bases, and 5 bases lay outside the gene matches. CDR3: CASSYSRDSYGYTF. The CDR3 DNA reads TGTGCCAGCAGTTATTCCCGGGACAGCTATGGCTACACCTTC.

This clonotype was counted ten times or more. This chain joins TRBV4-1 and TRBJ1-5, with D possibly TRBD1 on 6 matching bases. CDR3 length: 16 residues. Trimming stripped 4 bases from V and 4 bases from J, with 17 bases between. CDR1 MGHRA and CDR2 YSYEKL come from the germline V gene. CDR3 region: CASSLEPTGKNQPQHF. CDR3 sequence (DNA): TGCGCCAGCAGCCTCGAACCCACAGGGAAGAATCAGCCCCAGCATTTT.

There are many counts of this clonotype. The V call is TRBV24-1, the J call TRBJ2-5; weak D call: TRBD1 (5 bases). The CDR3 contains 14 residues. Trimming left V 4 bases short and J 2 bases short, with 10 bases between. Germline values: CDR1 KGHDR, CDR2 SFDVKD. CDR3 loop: CATSDRDKQETQYF. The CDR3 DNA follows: TGTGCCACCAGTGACAGGGATAAACAAGAGACCCAGTACTTC.

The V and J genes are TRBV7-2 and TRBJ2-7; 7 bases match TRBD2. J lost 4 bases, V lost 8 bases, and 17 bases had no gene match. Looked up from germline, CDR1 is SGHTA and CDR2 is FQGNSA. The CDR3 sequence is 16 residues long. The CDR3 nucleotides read TGTGCCAGCCCCCGTGCGGGAGCGAGACTTGAGTACGAGCAGTACTTC. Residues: CASPRAGARLEYEQYF.

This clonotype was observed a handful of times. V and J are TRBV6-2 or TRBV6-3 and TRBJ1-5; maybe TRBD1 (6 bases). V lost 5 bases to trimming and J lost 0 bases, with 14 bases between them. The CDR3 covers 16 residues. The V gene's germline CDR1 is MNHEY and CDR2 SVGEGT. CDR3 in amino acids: CASSIPTGNSNQPQHF. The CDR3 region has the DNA TGTGCCAGCAGTATACCTACAGGGAATAGCAATCAGCCCCAGCATTTT.

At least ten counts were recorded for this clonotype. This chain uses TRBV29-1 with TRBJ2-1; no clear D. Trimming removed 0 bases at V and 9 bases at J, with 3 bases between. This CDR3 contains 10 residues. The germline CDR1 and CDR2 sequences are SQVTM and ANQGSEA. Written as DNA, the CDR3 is TGCAGCGTTGAAGAGATTGAGCAGTTCTTC. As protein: CSVEEIEQFF.

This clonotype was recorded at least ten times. CDR3 DNA sequence: TGTGCCAGCAGCTTATTCGACAGGGTCACTGAAGCTTTCTTT. Translated: CASSLFDRVTEAFF. The chain has TRBV7-9 and TRBJ1-1, with 7 bases matching TRBD1. There are 14 residues in the CDR3. Germline-derived CDR1 and CDR2 are SEHNR and FQNEAQ (reference sequence). Unmatched junction bases numbered 4, after V lost 2 bases and J lost 4 bases.

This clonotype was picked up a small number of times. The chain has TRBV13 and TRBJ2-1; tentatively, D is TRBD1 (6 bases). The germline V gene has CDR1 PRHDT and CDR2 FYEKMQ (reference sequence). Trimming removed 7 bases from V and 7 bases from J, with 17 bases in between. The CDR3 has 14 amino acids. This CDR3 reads CASTLTGPGNEQFF. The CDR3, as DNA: TGTGCCAGCACTTTGACAGGCCCAGGGAATGAGCAGTTCTTC.

In DNA form, the CDR3 reads TGCAGTGCTAGAGCGGCGGCATCCTCCTACGAGCAGTACTTC. Translating it yields CSARAAASSYEQYF. This chain links TRBV20-1 with TRBJ2-7; D gene uncertain. There are 14 residues in the CDR3. Looked up from germline, CDR1 is DFQATT and CDR2 is SNEGSKA (reference sequence). The germline V and J ends were trimmed by 1 base and 0 bases, with 10 bases remaining between them.

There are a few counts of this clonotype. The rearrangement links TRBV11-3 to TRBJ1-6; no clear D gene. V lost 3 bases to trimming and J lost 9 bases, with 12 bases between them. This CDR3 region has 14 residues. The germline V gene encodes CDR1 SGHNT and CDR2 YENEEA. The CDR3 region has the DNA TGTGCCAGCAGCTTCTGCCCAGTTCGTTCACCCCTCCACTTT. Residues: CASSFCPVRSPLHF. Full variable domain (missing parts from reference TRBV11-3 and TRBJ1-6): EAGVVQSPRYKIIEKKQPVAFWCNPISGHNTLYWYLQNLGQGPELLIRYENEEAVDDSQLPKDRFSAERLKGVDSTLKIQPAELGDSAVYLCASSFCPVRSPLHFGNGTRLTVT.

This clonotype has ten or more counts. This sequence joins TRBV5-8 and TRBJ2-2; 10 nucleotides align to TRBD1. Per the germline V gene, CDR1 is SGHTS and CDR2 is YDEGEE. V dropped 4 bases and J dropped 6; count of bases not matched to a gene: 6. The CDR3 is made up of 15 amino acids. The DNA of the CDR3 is TGTGCCAGCAGCCTAATGGGACAGGGGCCCGGGGAGCTGTTTTTT. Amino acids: CASSLMGQGPGELFF.